The clone carrying this TCR beta chain was observed a handful of times. Antigen: not known. The authors made TCR cDNA by 5'RACE template switching, adding a universal primer site and UMIs. TCRdb used MiXCR to reprocess the 5' RACE reads, holding one entry per CDR3 protein. Seen here are 400,000 to 450,000 distinct CDR3 sequences, around 19% observed once, and the top ten hold roughly 19%. This sample stems from a study of T cells after yellow fever vaccination. Study in general: Researchers used SMART-Seq v4 Ultra Low Input to prepare fractions that had low cell numbers. Study-level findings and limits: A small proportion of clonotypes was detected in both the CD4 and CD8 compartments.

The germline V and J ends were trimmed by 4 bases and 0 bases, with 12 bases remaining between them. Germline V gives CDR1 DFQATT, CDR2 SNEGSKA (reference sequence). There are 14 residues in the CDR3. J is TRBJ2-5 and V is TRBV20-1; D not resolved. The receptor was derived from a man younger than 35 who received the YFV17D yellow fever vaccine. Here the sequenced sample was PBMCs, taken before the yellow fever booster vaccination. Written as DNA, the CDR3 is TGCAGTGCTATCGATGGCTACTACCAAGAGACCCAGTACTTC. It is translated as CSAIDGYYQETQYF.